Shown below are 10 T cell receptor beta chains from a single sample sequenced in a study of T-cell memory formation after mild COVID-19. A single record per CDR3 protein comes from TCRdb applying MiXCR to the 5' RACE reads. The repertoire holds about half a million distinct CDR3 sequences, with roughly 20% as singletons. Material: PBMCs or a T cell subset sorted from them (not recorded which). The receptor source for this set is an adult woman who had mild COVID-19 (a few samples of this study predate the infection). Cell type and time point are not known.

The chain couples TRBV9 to TRBJ2-1; maybe TRBD1 (5 bases). Germline-derived CDR1 and CDR2 are SGDLS and YYNGEE. This CDR3 region has 16 residues. The V gene lost 0 bases and the J gene lost 4 bases, with 14 bases spanning the gap. In DNA, the CDR3 is TGTGCCAGCAGCGTAGGGTTAGGGGTGATTTACAATGAGCAGTTCTTC. Its protein product is CASSVGLGVIYNEQFF.

The chain combines TRBV7-2 with TRBJ2-2; a possible D gene is TRBD1 (5 bases). The CDR3 is 17 amino acids. CDR1 SGHTA and CDR2 FQGNSA come from the germline V gene. The V gene lost 0 bases and the J gene lost 7 bases, with 18 bases spanning the gap. CDR3 protein: CASSLATQGLRIGELFF. As DNA, the CDR3 is TGTGCCAGCAGCTTAGCTACCCAGGGTCTCCGTATCGGGGAGCTGTTTTTT.

The rearrangement links TRBV19 to TRBJ1-1; D is perhaps TRBD1 (5 bases). The CDR3 is 15 residues long. V was shortened by 6 bases and J by 1 base, with 15 bases between the two germline ends. The germline V gene has CDR1 LNHDA and CDR2 SQIVND (reference sequence). CDR3 in amino acids: CASSPNSGGNTEAFF. DNA of the CDR3: TGTGCCAGTAGCCCCAATTCGGGGGGGAACACTGAAGCTTTCTTT.

This clonotype was counted between two and nine times. In DNA form, the CDR3 reads TGTGCCAGCAGTTACTCGAGGCCCGGGACTAGCGGGAGAAGGGAGCAGTACTTC. Translating gives CASSYSRPGTSGRREQYF. J is TRBJ2-7 and V is TRBV6-5, with 14 bases aligning to TRBD2. The CDR3 sequence is 18 residues long. V shed 0 bases, J shed 7 bases, and the junction held 11 bases outside the gene matches. Germline-derived CDR1 and CDR2 are MNHEY and SVGAGI.

The chain links TRBV20-1 to TRBJ2-7; TRBD2 agrees at 13 bases. The CDR3 covers 16 residues. Trimming took 5 bases from V and 1 from J; bases not matched to a gene: 8. Germline CDR1 reads DFQATT; CDR2 reads SNEGSKA (reference sequence). CDR3: CSAQGLAGTTSYEQYF. The CDR3 DNA follows: TGCAGTGCTCAGGGACTAGCGGGGACCACTTCCTACGAGCAGTACTTC.

The genes are TRBV9 and TRBJ2-5; no definite D call. The V end was cut by 0 bases, the J end by 4 bases, with 7 bases between. Looked up from germline, CDR1 is SGDLS and CDR2 is YYNGEE. The CDR3 contains 13 residues. Here the CDR3 DNA reads TGTGCCAGCAGCGTAGGTCTCCTAGAGACCCAGTACTTC. It yields the protein CASSVGLLETQYF. Complete variable domain (other parts from reference TRBV9 and TRBJ2-5): DSGVTQTPKHLITATGQRVTLRCSPRSGDLSVYWYQQSLDQGLQFLIQYYNGEERAKGNILERFSAQQFPDLHSELNLSSLELGDSALYFCASSVGLLETQYFGPGTRLLVL.

DNA of the CDR3: TGTGCCAGCAGTTTAAATGAGGGGGCGGGTGGCTACACCTTC. This codes for CASSLNEGAGGYTF. This rearrangement joins TRBV12-3 or TRBV12-4 to TRBJ1-2, with 7 bases identical to TRBD1. Trimming took 2 bases from V and 7 from J; bases not matched to a gene: 7. This CDR3 comprises 14 residues.

The rearrangement uses TRBV10-3 and TRBJ2-1, with a possible D match to TRBD1 (5 bases). Per germline, CDR1 ENHRY and CDR2 SYGVKD. V gave up 10 bases and J gave up 7 bases, with 20 bases separating them. The CDR3 is 14 amino acids. The CDR3 is CATSSGYGMNEQFF. The CDR3, as DNA: TGTGCCACCTCTTCAGGGTATGGTATGAATGAGCAGTTCTTC.

The table lists this clonotype with a few counts. This chain joins TRBV4-1 and TRBJ2-7, with 8 bases aligning to TRBD1. With V trimmed by 0 bases and J by 4 bases, 5 bases remained unmatched. Looked up from germline, CDR1 is MGHRA and CDR2 is YSYEKL. This CDR3 is built from 15 residues. The CDR3 DNA is TGCGCCAGCAGCCAAGAGGAGACAGGGGAATACGAGCAGTACTTC. As protein: CASSQEETGEYEQYF.

The chain is built from TRBV10-2 and TRBJ2-7; perhaps TRBD2 as D (6 bases). Germline V CDR1 and CDR2: WSHSY, SAAADI. This CDR3 is 10 amino acids long. V lost 8 bases and J lost 7, with 9 bases in between. The CDR3 nucleotides are TGCGCCAGCCGGGGGAATGAGCAGTACTTC. It codes for CASRGNEQYF.